These T cell receptor beta chains were read from a single sample in a study of cytomegalovirus exposure and HLA in healthy donors. Clones were sequenced by immunoSEQ multiplex PCR, and TCRdb holds only the in-frame ones, with some missing. The sample consists of about 130,000 clones, around 82% of them appearing once. Specimen: PBMCs. All receptors derive from a male donor in good health and CMV-seropositive. The CDR3 runs from the conserved cysteine through the conserved F or W. Each record gives: V gene, D gene, J gene, clone size, CDR3 DNA, CDR3 protein. D genes are given only for firm matches. A row's size may be missing; if present it is once, few, many or a size class.

V: TRBV7-2
D: TRBD2
J: TRBJ2-7
size: -
DNA: TGTGCCAGCAGCTTGACTAGCGGTACCTACGAGCAGTACTTC
CDR3: CASSLTSGTYEQYF

V: TRBV9
D: TRBD2
J: TRBJ2-7
size: -
DNA: TGTGCCAGCAGCGCCAGACCGGGACTAGCGGGAGGATCCGAGCAGTACTTC
CDR3: CASSARPGLAGGSEQYF

V: TRBV11-2
D: -
J: TRBJ1-3
size: -
DNA: TGTGCCAGCAGCTTAGCAGGATTCAACACCATATATTTT
CDR3: CASSLAGFNTIYF

V: TRBV7-6
D: TRBD2
J: TRBJ2-5
size: -
DNA: TGTGCCAGCAGCCCATCTAGCGGGAGTTTTGCTGAGACCCAGTACTTC
CDR3: CASSPSSGSFAETQYF

V: TRBV7-2
D: -
J: TRBJ2-7
size: -
DNA: TGTGCCAGCAGCTTAGAGAGCAGGGCCTACGAGCAGTACTTC
CDR3: CASSLESRAYEQYF

V: TRBV7-2
D: -
J: TRBJ2-2
size: -
DNA: TGTGCCAGCAGCTTAGTTGGGAGTTCGCCCGGGGAGCTGTTTTTT
CDR3: CASSLVGSSPGELFF

V: TRBV6-4
D: -
J: TRBJ2-2
size: -
DNA: TGTGCCAGCAGTGACTCGAACGCGCGCCCCGGGGAGCTGTTTTTT
CDR3: CASSDSNARPGELFF

V: TRBV7-7
D: -
J: TRBJ2-5
size: few
DNA: TGTGCTAGCGCCCCGATAGACAGATTCCAAGAGACCCAGTACTTC
CDR3: CASAPIDRFQETQYF

V: TRBV28
D: -
J: TRBJ2-7
size: -
DNA: TGTGCCAGCAGCCCCCTGGGTAGCGCCGCCTACGAGCAGTACTTC
CDR3: CASSPLGSAAYEQYF

V: TRBV6-5
D: -
J: TRBJ1-3
size: -
DNA: TGTGCCAGCAGACCCGGGACAACCTCTGGAAACACCATATATTTT
CDR3: CASRPGTTSGNTIYF

V: TRBV13
D: TRBD1
J: TRBJ2-1
size: -
DNA: TGTGCCAGCAGCTTAGGCAGGGGGTACAATGAGCAGTTCTTC
CDR3: CASSLGRGYNEQFF

V: TRBV7-2
D: TRBD2
J: TRBJ2-1
size: -
DNA: TGTGCCAGCAGCTTAGGGACTAGCGGGAGCGAGCAGTTCTTC
CDR3: CASSLGTSGSEQFF

V: TRBV7-3
D: -
J: TRBJ1-1
size: -
DNA: TGTGCCAGCAGCATCCACAGGGTTTTAAGGACTGAAGCTTTCTTT
CDR3: CASSIHRVLRTEAFF

V: TRBV5-6
D: TRBD2
J: TRBJ2-3
size: -
DNA: TGTGCCAGCAGCCCAGGACTAGCGCCGACAGATACGCAGTATTTT
CDR3: CASSPGLAPTDTQYF

V: TRBV10-3
D: TRBD1
J: TRBJ2-7
size: -
DNA: TGTGCCATCCGGAACAGGGGGCGCAGTGACGAGCAGTACTTC
CDR3: CAIRNRGRSDEQYF

V: TRBV28
D: TRBD1
J: TRBJ1-4
size: -
DNA: TGTGCCAGCAGCATACAGGGACAGGGAGATGAAAAACTGTTTTTT
CDR3: CASSIQGQGDEKLFF

V: TRBV28
D: TRBD1
J: TRBJ2-2
size: -
DNA: TGTGCCAGCAGTTCGAGCCCGGGACAGAGTAACACCGGGGAGCTGTTTTTT
CDR3: CASSSSPGQSNTGELFF

V: TRBV29-1
D: TRBD2
J: TRBJ2-5
size: -
DNA: TGCAGCGTTGCCCCTGGCGGGAGAGGGGAGACCCAGTACTTC
CDR3: CSVAPGGRGETQYF

V: TRBV10-3
D: -
J: TRBJ2-7
size: -
DNA: TGTGCCATCAGTGGCGACAGTCCATCCTACGAGCAGTACTTC
CDR3: CAISGDSPSYEQYF

V: TRBV29-1
D: -
J: TRBJ1-1
size: -
DNA: TGCAGCGTTGGGGCGAACACTGAAGCTTTCTTT
CDR3: CSVGANTEAFF

V: TRBV4-2
D: -
J: TRBJ2-7
size: -
DNA: TGTGCCAACGCAAGAGTGTCCCTCACCTACGAGCAGTACTTC
CDR3: CANARVSLTYEQYF

V: TRBV9
D: -
J: TRBJ2-3
size: -
DNA: TGTGCCAGCAGCCAAGGACAGCTCACAGATACGCAGTATTTT
CDR3: CASSQGQLTDTQYF

V: TRBV9
D: -
J: TRBJ1-4
size: few
DNA: TGTGCCAGCAGCGCCCAACCGGCAACTAATGAAAAACTGTTTTTT
CDR3: CASSAQPATNEKLFF

V: TRBV30
D: -
J: TRBJ2-5
size: -
DNA: TGTGCCTGCCCAAGCGCTAGTACCTCCTTGGAGACCCAGTACTTC
CDR3: CACPSASTSLETQYF

V: TRBV30
D: -
J: TRBJ2-5
size: -
DNA: TGTGCCTGGAGATTCAGGGGTCAAGAGACCCAGTACTTC
CDR3: CAWRFRGQETQYF

V: TRBV6-6
D: TRBD1
J: TRBJ2-1
size: -
DNA: TGTGCCAGCACACCGGGACAGGGCCTTTACAATGAGCAGTTCTTC
CDR3: CASTPGQGLYNEQFF

V: TRBV14
D: TRBD1
J: TRBJ2-7
size: -
DNA: TGTGCCAGCAGCTTGACAGGGGCAGGAGAGCAGTACTTC
CDR3: CASSLTGAGEQYF

V: TRBV30
D: TRBD2
J: TRBJ2-5
size: -
DNA: TGTGCCTGGAGTGTAGCGGGAGGAGACGAGACCCAGTACTTC
CDR3: CAWSVAGGDETQYF

V: TRBV28
D: TRBD1
J: TRBJ1-5
size: -
DNA: TGTGCCAGCAGTTTCCGGACAGGGGATAGCAATCAGCCCCAGCATTTT
CDR3: CASSFRTGDSNQPQHF

V: TRBV28
D: -
J: TRBJ1-1
size: -
DNA: TGTGCCAGCAGCTCCCCATTGGCAGGGCGAATAGGGAACACTGAAGCTTTCTTT
CDR3: CASSSPLAGRIGNTEAFF

V: TRBV5-1
D: -
J: TRBJ2-7
size: -
DNA: TGCGCCAGCAGCTTCGGGGGATCTTTCGACGAGCAGTACTTC
CDR3: CASSFGGSFDEQYF

V: TRBV7-3
D: -
J: TRBJ2-6
size: -
DNA: TGTGCCAGCAGCCAGGCCCGGTCCGGGGCCAACGTCCTGACTTTC
CDR3: CASSQARSGANVLTF

V: TRBV1
D: -
J: TRBJ1-1
size: -
DNA: TGCACCAGCAGGGACACCGGGACAAAGAACACTGAAGCTTTCTTT
CDR3: CTSRDTGTKNTEAFF

V: TRBV5-8
D: -
J: TRBJ2-4
size: once
DNA: TGTGCCAGCAGCTTGGCTTGGGCCTCCTTCCTTGAAAACATTCAGTACTTC
CDR3: CASSLAWASFLENIQYF

V: TRBV6-5
D: TRBD1
J: TRBJ1-5
size: once
DNA: TGTGCCAGCAGTTCCCTCCGACAGGGAACAAAACAGCCCCAGCATTTT
CDR3: CASSSLRQGTKQPQHF

V: TRBV5-6
D: TRBD1
J: TRBJ1-2
size: -
DNA: TGTGCCAGCAGCTTCACCACAGGGGTTTTTAACTATGGCTACACCTTC
CDR3: CASSFTTGVFNYGYTF

V: TRBV7-2
D: -
J: TRBJ2-1
size: -
DNA: TGTGCCAGCAGCGTCCCGTACAATGAGCAGTTCTTC
CDR3: CASSVPYNEQFF

V: TRBV28
D: -
J: TRBJ2-5
size: -
DNA: TGTGCCAGCAGTTCTGTTGTAGCGAGAGAGACCCAGTACTTC
CDR3: CASSSVVARETQYF

V: TRBV7-2
D: -
J: TRBJ1-1
size: -
DNA: TGTGCCAGCAGCTTAGTAGCGAATTCGAACACTGAAGCTTTCTTT
CDR3: CASSLVANSNTEAFF

V: TRBV5-8
D: TRBD1
J: TRBJ2-5
size: -
DNA: TGTGCCAGCAGTCACAAGGGGACAGTGGAGACCCAGTACTTC
CDR3: CASSHKGTVETQYF

V: TRBV10-3
D: TRBD2
J: TRBJ2-3
size: -
DNA: TGTGCCATCAGTGAGTCTAGCGGGAGTGCAGATACGCAGTATTTT
CDR3: CAISESSGSADTQYF

V: TRBV28
D: TRBD2
J: TRBJ2-7
size: -
DNA: TGTGCCAGCAGTTCCCCAAGCGGGAGGACCTCCTACGAGCAGTACTTC
CDR3: CASSSPSGRTSYEQYF

V: TRBV28
D: TRBD1
J: TRBJ2-2
size: -
DNA: TGTGCCAGCTTCGGACAGGGTCACGGGGAGCTGTTTTTT
CDR3: CASFGQGHGELFF

V: TRBV19
D: TRBD1
J: TRBJ2-2
size: few
DNA: TGTGCCAGTAGAGGGGGACAGGGGGCCACCGGGGAGCTGTTTTTT
CDR3: CASRGGQGATGELFF

V: TRBV7-3
D: -
J: TRBJ1-6
size: -
DNA: TGTGCCAGCAGCTTAGACGGACAGAATAATTCACCCCTCCACTTT
CDR3: CASSLDGQNNSPLHF

V: TRBV10-3
D: TRBD1
J: TRBJ1-1
size: -
DNA: TGTGCCATCAGCGACCACAGGGGGCCAGTCACTGAAGCTTTCTTT
CDR3: CAISDHRGPVTEAFF

V: TRBV7-2
D: -
J: TRBJ2-1
size: -
DNA: TGTGCCAGCAAGCTCGGGCGGGCCAAGGGTGAGCAGTTCTTC
CDR3: CASKLGRAKGEQFF

V: TRBV6-1
D: -
J: TRBJ1-2
size: -
DNA: TGTGCCAGCAGTGAACCCGCAGGATACTATGGCTACACCTTC
CDR3: CASSEPAGYYGYTF

V: TRBV5-1
D: -
J: TRBJ2-1
size: -
DNA: TGCGCCAGCAGCTACCGACTAAGCGATGAGCAGTTCTTC
CDR3: CASSYRLSDEQFF

V: TRBV7-3
D: -
J: TRBJ1-1
size: -
DNA: TGTGCCAGCAGCTTAAGGCAGGGCACTGAAGCTTTCTTT
CDR3: CASSLRQGTEAFF

V: TRBV7-2
D: -
J: TRBJ2-5
size: -
DNA: TGTGCCAGCAGCTTAGATTGGGGGGTTGAGACCCAGTACTTC
CDR3: CASSLDWGVETQYF

V: TRBV6-1
D: TRBD1
J: TRBJ2-7
size: -
DNA: TGTGCCAGCAGTGAATTTACCGGGACAGGGGACTCCTACGAGCAGTACTTC
CDR3: CASSEFTGTGDSYEQYF